The following is a T cell receptor beta chain sequence with its context. The authors' processing: Amplification from reference gene primers served as the basis for estimated nucleated cell counts. Here immunoSEQ multiplex PCR was the method, and the copy in TCRdb shows in-frame clones only, minus some. The V and J calls and clone size come from that table; D and trimming were worked out from the DNA. This table holds 250,000 or so clones, nearly 90% found once. The data derive from a study of blood T cell repertoires in COVID-19. Background on the study: The study drew acute and convalescent COVID-19 samples from the United States, Italy and Spain. Nucleic acid was either cDNA or gDNA, and it came from T cells, B-cell-depleted T cells, or PBMCs.

V gave up 1 base and J gave up 6 bases; unmatched junction bases: 2. The germline CDR1 and CDR2 sequences are SGHNT and YENEEA. The CDR3 sequence is 13 residues long. The chain couples TRBV11-3 to TRBJ2-7, with 8 bases aligning to TRBD2. Sequencing was carried out using peripheral blood. The TCR sequence derives from a woman aged 40 to 50 who had recovered from COVID-19. Here the CDR3 reads CASSLGLAGEQYV. The CDR3 region has the DNA TGTGCCAGCAGCTTAGGGCTAGCGGGCGAGCAGTACGTC.